This TCR beta chain is drawn from a study of T cells after somatic rescue of genetic block. Trimming removed 4 bases at V and 1 base at J, with 11 bases between. Germline CDR1 is SGHRS and CDR2 is YFSETQ. This CDR3 contains 15 residues. The table came from immunoSEQ multiplex PCR; TCRdb's copy has only in-frame clones and leaves some out. The table includes some 15,000 clones, about 70% detected once. This clonotype originated in a man aged 18 to 29. The V call is TRBV5-1, the J call TRBJ1-4; tentative D call: TRBD1 (6 bases). Input material: peripheral blood mononuclear cells (PBMCs). The CDR3 DNA follows: TGCGCCAGCAGCCTACTACAGGGAACTAATGAAAAACTGTTTTTT. Translation gives CASSLLQGTNEKLFF.